Sequencing of this T cell receptor beta chain was carried out in a study of T cell responses to AZD1222 COVID-19 vaccine. Study outcomes and limitations: Unmutated variant regions are reportedly the target of nearly half of TCRs that are spike-specific.

Second doses at about 4 or about 12 weeks were pooled. With respect to this clone: What it binds is not known.

Clones were read by immunoSEQ multiplex PCR, and TCRdb kept only the in-frame ones, dropping some. Among about 140,000 clones listed, about 90% were seen once. V shed 5 bases and J shed 2 bases, with 12 bases lying between them. Looked up from germline, CDR1 is MGHDK and CDR2 is SYGVNS. The CDR3 spans 14 residues. The clonotype originates from an adult who received the AZD1222 COVID-19 vaccine. V gene TRBV25-1 combines with J gene TRBJ2-5; the D gene is possibly TRBD1 (5 bases). This specimen consisted of peripheral blood, obtained 28 days after the second AZD1222 dose. The CDR3 sequence: CASSTTEVQETQYF. The CDR3 DNA reads TGTGCCAGCAGTACGACAGAGGTTCAAGAGACCCAGTACTTC.